This entry describes one TCR beta chain. This specimen comes from a study of shared clonotypes between healthy human individuals. Using immunoSEQ multiplex PCR, the repertoire was profiled, and TCRdb retains in-frame clones only, with some absent. The top ten clones hold under 0.45% of a sample with 2 million to 2.5 million clones, approximately 93% of them seen once. V was pared by 5 bases and J by 5 bases, with 15 bases between. Germline V gives CDR1 MNHEY, CDR2 SVGAGI. The CDR3 spans 14 residues. This receptor was taken from a man between 18 and 35 years old in good health. Some clones in this sample may be carry-over from other donors' samples. The chain has TRBV6-5 and TRBJ1-1; D remains unclear. The specimen was naive CD4+ T cells from PBMCs. The subset: CD45RA+ positively selected. The chain's CDR3 is CASSPRLRVTEAFF. The CDR3 nucleotides read TGTGCCAGCAGTCCCCGGCTTAGGGTAACTGAAGCTTTCTTT.